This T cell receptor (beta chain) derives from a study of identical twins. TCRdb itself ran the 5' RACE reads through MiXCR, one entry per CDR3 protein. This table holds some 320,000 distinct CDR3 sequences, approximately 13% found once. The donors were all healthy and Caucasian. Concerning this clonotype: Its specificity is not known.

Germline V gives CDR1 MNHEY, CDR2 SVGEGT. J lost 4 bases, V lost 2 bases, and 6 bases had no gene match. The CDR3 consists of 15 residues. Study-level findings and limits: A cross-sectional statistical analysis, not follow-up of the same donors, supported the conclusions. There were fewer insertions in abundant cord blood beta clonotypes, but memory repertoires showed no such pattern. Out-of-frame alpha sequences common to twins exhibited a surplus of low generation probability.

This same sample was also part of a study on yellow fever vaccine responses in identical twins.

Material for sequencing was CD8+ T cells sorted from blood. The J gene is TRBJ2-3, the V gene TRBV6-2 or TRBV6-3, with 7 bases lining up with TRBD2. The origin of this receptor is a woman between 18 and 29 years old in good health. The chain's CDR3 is CASSYGPGGADTQYF. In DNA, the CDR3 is TGTGCCAGCAGTTACGGACCGGGAGGTGCAGATACGCAGTATTTT.